Given below is one T cell receptor (beta chain) in context. What it binds is unknown. This specimen comes from a study of lymphopenia after photon versus proton radiotherapy. Whole-study findings and limits: After the lymphocyte nadir, photon-treated repertoires showed oligoclonal expansion, especially of CD8+ Temra cells. Photon-treated patients lost naive T cells and TCR diversity; proton-treated stayed stable.

CDR1 is SNHLY and CDR2 is FYNNEI in the germline V gene. The CDR3 is made up of 13 amino acids. Trimming left V 3 bases short and J 3 bases short, with 8 bases between. The protocol was immunoSEQ multiplex PCR, while the TCRdb copy is restricted to in-frame clones and leaves out a portion. The table lists about 18,000 clones, approximately 90% of them singletons. The origin of this receptor is a man aged 70 or older with pancreatic cancer. The specimen comprised peripheral blood, sampled from a patient treated with proton-based radiotherapy. The J gene is TRBJ1-2, the V gene TRBV2; no firm D call. CDR3 residues: CASSEPLHYGYTF. CDR3 nucleotides: TGTGCCAGCAGTGAGCCCCTTCACTATGGCTACACCTTC.